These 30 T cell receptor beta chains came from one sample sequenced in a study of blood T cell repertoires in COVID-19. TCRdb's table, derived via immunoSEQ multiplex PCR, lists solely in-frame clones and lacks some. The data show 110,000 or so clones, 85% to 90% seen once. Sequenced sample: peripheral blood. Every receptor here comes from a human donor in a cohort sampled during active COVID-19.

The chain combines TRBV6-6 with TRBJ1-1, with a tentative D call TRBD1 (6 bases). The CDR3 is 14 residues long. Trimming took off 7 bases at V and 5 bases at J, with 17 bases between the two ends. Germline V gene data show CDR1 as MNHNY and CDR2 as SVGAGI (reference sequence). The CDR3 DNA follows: TGTGCCAGCACCCTCGGGGGGGCGGTAACTGAAGCTTTCTTT. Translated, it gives CASTLGGAVTEAFF.

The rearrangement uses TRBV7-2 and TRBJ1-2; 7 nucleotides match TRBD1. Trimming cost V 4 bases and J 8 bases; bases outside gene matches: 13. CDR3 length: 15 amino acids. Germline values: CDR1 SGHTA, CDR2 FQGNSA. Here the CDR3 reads CASSSPGRGREGYTF. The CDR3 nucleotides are TGTGCCAGCAGCTCCCCCGGGAGGGGGCGGGAGGGCTACACCTTC.

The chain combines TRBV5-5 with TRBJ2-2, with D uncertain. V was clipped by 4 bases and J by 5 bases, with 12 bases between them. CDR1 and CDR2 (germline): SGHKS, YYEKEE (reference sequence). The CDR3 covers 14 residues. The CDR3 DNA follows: TGTGCCAGCAGCGGCGGTAGTAAAACCGGGGAGCTGTTTTTT. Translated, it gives CASSGGSKTGELFF. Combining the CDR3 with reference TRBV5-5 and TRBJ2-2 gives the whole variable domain DAGVTQSPTHLIKTRGQQVTLRCSPISGHKSVSWYQQVLGQGPQFIFQYYEKEERGRGNFPDRFSARQFPNYSSELNVNALLLGDSALYLCASSGGSKTGELFFGEGSRLTVL.

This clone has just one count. The CDR3 nucleotides read TGTGCCAGCAGGGAGACAGGGGGCACCGCTACGCAGTATTTT. Protein: CASRETGGTATQYF. The chain has TRBV6-5 and TRBJ2-3; 10 bases agree with TRBD1. The ends lost 6 bases at V and 8 bases at J; junction bases unmatched: 8. Germline V CDR1 and CDR2: MNHEY, SVGAGI. The length of the CDR3 is 14 residues.

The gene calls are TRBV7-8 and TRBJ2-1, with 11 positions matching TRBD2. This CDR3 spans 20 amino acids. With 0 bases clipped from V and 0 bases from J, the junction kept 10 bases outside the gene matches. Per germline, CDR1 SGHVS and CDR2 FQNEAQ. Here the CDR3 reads CASSLAWLAGGLSSYNEQFF. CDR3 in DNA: TGTGCCAGCAGCTTAGCTTGGCTAGCGGGGGGCCTCAGCTCCTACAATGAGCAGTTCTTC.

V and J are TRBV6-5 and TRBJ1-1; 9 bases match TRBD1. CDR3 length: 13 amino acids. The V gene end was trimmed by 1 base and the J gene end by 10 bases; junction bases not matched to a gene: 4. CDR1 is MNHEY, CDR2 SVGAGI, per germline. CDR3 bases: TGTGCCAGCAGTTACTACCCGGGACAGGGAGCTTTCTTT. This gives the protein CASSYYPGQGAFF.

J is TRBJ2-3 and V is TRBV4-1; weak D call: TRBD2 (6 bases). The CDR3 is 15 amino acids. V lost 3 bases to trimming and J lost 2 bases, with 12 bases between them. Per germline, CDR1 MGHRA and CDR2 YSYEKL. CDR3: CASSQEWDFTDTQYF. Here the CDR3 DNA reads TGCGCCAGCAGCCAGGAGTGGGACTTCACAGATACGCAGTATTTT.

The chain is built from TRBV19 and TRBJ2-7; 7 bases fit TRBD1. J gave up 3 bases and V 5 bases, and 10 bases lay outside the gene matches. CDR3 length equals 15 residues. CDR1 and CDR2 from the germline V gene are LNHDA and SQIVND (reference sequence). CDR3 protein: CASSDPGQRYYEQYF. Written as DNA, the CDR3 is TGTGCCAGTAGTGACCCGGGACAGCGCTACTACGAGCAGTACTTC.

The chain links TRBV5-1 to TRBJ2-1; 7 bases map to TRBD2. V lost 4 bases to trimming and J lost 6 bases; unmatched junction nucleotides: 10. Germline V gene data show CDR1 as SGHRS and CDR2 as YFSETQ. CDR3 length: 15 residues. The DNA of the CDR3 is TGCGCCAGCAGCCCCTTTCTCGCGGGAGTCAATGAGCAGTTCTTC. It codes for CASSPFLAGVNEQFF.

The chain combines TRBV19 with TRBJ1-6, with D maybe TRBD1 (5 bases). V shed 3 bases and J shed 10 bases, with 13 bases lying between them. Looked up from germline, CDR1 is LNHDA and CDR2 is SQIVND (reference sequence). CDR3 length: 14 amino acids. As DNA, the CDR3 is TGTGCCAGTAGTATCAACAGGCTACCCTCACCCCTCCACTTT. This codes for CASSINRLPSPLHF.

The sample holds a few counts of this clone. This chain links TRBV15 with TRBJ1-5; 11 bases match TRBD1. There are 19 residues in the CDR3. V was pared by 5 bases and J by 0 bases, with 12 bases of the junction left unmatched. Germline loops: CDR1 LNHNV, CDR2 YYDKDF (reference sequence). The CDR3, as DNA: TGTGCCACCAGCCCGACCCGGGACAGGGGGACTCATAGCAATCAGCCCCAGCATTTT. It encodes CATSPTRDRGTHSNQPQHF.

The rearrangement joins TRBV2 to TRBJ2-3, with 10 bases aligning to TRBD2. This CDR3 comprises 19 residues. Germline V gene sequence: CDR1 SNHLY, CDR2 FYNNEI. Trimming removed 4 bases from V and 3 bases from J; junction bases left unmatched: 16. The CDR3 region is CASSVIISGRKAGTDTQYF. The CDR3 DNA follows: TGTGCCAGCAGTGTTATAATTAGCGGGAGGAAGGCCGGAACAGATACGCAGTATTTT.

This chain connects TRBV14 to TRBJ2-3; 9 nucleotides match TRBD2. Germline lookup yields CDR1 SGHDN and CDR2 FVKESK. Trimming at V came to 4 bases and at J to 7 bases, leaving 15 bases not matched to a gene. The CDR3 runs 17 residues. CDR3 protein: CASSRGPLAGSSNTQYF. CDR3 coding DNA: TGTGCCAGCAGCCGCGGCCCCCTAGCGGGGAGCTCAAATACGCAGTATTTT.

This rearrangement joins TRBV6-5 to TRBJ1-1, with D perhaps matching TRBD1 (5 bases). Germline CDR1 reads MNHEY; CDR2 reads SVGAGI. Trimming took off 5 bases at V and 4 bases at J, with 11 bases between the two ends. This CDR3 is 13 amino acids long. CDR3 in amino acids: CASSTLGGTEAFF. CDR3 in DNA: TGTGCCAGCAGTACCCTGGGGGGCACTGAAGCTTTCTTT.

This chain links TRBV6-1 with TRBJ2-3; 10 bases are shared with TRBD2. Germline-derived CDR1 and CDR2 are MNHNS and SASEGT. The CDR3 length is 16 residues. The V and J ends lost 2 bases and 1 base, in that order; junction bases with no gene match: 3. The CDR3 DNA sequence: TGTGCCAGCAGTGAACTAGCGGGGGTAGGCACAGATACGCAGTATTTT. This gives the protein CASSELAGVGTDTQYF.

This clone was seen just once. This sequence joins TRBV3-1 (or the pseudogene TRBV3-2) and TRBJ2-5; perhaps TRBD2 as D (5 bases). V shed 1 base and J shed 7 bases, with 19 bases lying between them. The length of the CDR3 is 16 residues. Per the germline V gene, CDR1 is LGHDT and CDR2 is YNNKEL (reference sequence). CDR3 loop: CASSQVWPSLLGTQYF. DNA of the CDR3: TGTGCCAGCAGCCAAGTGTGGCCTAGCCTGCTCGGGACCCAGTACTTC.

CDR3 protein: CAIGGGWTDTQYF. The DNA of the CDR3 is TGTGCCATCGGGGGCGGTTGGACAGATACGCAGTATTTT. The rearrangement joins TRBV10-3 to TRBJ2-3, with D perhaps matching TRBD1 (6 bases). The CDR3 length is 13 residues. From germline, CDR1 is ENHRY and CDR2 SYGVKD. The V end was cut by 8 bases, the J end by 3 bases, with 12 bases between.

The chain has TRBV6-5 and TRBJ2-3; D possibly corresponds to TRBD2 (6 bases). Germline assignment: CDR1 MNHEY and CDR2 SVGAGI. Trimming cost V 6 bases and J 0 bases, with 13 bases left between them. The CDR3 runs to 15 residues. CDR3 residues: CASSTAGGSTDTQYF. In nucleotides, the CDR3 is TGTGCCAGCAGCACGGCCGGGGGTAGCACAGATACGCAGTATTTT.

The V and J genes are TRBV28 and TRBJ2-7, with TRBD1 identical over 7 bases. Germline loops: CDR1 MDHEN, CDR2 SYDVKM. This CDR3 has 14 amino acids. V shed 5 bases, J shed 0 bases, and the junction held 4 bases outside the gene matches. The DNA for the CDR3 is TGTGCCAGCAGTGGGACAGTCCCCTCCTACGAGCAGTACTTC. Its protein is CASSGTVPSYEQYF.

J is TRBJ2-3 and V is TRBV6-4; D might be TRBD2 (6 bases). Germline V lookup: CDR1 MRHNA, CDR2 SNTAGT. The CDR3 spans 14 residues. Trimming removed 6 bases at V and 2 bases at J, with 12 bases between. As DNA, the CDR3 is TGTGCCAGCAGGAAGACTAGTTACACAGATACGCAGTATTTT. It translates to CASRKTSYTDTQYF.

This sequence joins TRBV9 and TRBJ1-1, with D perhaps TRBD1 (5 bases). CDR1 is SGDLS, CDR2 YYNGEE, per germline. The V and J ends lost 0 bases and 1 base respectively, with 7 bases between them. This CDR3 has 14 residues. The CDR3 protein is CASSVDRWNTEAFF. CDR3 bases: TGTGCCAGCAGCGTAGACAGGTGGAACACTGAAGCTTTCTTT.

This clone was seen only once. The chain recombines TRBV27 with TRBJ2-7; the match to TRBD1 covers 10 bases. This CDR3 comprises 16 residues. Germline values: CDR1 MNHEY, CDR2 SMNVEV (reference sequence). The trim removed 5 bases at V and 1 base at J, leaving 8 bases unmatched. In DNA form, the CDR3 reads TGTGCCAGCAGTCCCGGTCCGGGACAGGGGTCCTACGAGCAGTACTTC. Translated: CASSPGPGQGSYEQYF.

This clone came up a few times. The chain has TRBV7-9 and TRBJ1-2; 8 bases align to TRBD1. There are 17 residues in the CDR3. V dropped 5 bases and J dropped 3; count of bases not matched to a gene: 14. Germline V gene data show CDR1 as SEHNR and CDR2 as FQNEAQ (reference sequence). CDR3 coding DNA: TGTGCCAGCAGCGCCGACAGGGGCGAATCCATAGACTATGGCTACACCTTC. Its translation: CASSADRGESIDYGYTF.

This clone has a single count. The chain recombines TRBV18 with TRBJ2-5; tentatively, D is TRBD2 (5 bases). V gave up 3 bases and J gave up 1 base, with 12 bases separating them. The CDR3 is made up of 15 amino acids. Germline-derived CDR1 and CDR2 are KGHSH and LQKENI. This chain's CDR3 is CASSPLARVQETQYF. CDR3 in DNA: TGTGCCAGCTCACCCCTGGCGAGGGTCCAAGAGACCCAGTACTTC. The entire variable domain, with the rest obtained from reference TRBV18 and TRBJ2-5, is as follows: NAGVMQNPRHLVRRRGQEARLRCSPMKGHSHVYWYRQLPEEGLKFMVYLQKENIIDESGMPKERFSAEFPKEGPSILRIQQVVRGDSAAYFCASSPLARVQETQYFGPGTRLLVL.

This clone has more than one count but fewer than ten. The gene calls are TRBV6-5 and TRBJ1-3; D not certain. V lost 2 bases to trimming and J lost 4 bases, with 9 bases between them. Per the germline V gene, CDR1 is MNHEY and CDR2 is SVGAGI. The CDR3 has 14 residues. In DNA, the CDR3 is TGTGCCAGCAGTTACCGCGCCCGAGGAAACACCATATATTTT. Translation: CASSYRARGNTIYF.

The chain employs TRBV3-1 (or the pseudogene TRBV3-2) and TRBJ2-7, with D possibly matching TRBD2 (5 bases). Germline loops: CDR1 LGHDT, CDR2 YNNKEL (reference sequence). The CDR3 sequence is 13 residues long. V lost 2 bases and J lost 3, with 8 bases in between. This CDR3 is CASSQIGGYEQYF. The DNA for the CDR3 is TGTGCCAGCAGCCAAATAGGAGGCTACGAGCAGTACTTC.

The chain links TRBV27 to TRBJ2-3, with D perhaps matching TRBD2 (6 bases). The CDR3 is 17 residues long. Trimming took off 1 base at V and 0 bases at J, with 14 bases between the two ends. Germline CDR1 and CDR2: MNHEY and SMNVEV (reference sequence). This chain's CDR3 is CASSLLEGWSSTDTQYF. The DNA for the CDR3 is TGTGCCAGCAGTTTATTGGAGGGGTGGTCTAGCACAGATACGCAGTATTTT.

CDR3 coding DNA: TGCGCCAGCAGCCGATTAACCGGACAGGAGGGCGGCTACACCTTC. It codes for CASSRLTGQEGGYTF. V is TRBV5-1 and J is TRBJ1-2, with 7 bases lining up with TRBD1. J gave up 8 bases and V 4 bases, and 14 bases lay outside the gene matches. The CDR3 totals 15 residues. Germline V gene sequence: CDR1 SGHRS, CDR2 YFSETQ.

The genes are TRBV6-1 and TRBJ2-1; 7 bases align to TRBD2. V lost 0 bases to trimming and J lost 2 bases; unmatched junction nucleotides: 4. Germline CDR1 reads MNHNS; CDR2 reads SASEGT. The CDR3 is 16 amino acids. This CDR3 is CASSEALSGAYNEQFF. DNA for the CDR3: TGTGCCAGCAGTGAAGCGCTAAGCGGGGCCTACAATGAGCAGTTCTTC.

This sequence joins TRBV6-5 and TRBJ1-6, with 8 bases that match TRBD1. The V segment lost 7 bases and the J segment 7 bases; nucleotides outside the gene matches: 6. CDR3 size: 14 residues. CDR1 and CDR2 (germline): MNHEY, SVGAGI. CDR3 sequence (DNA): TGTGCCAGCAACGGGCAGGGGGCCAATTCACCCCTCCACTTT. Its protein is CASNGQGANSPLHF.